The rows below give T cell receptor beta chains drawn from one sample of a study of OX40 agonist ivuxolimab in advanced cancers. Data came from immunoSEQ multiplex PCR; TCRdb stores just in-frame clones and leaves some out. The sample holds about 43,000 clones; approximately 90% are singletons and the top ten take 20% to 30%. Sample: CD4+ or CD8+ T cells sorted from blood, taken in a trial of the OX40 agonist ivuxolimab. All receptors come from an adult with an advanced solid tumor such as melanoma, head and neck, liver or kidney cancer. Both conserved end residues are part of each CDR3. A D gene is named only where the DNA matches it firmly. Expanded clones get a size class; other rows say once, few or many, or leave the size out.

clone_size	j_call	v_call	cdr3_length	d_call	cdr3_nt	cdr3_aa
NA	TRBJ2-3	TRBV6-4	15	NA	TGTGCCAGCAGTGAACTAGCTGATAGCACAGATACGCAGTATTTT	CASSELADSTDTQYF
NA	TRBJ1-2	TRBV6-5	13	NA	TGTGCCAGCAGTTACTCGAGAGGGGATGGCTACACCTTC	CASSYSRGDGYTF
NA	TRBJ2-1	TRBV6-1	15	TRBD2	TGTGCCAGCAGTGAATTCGAACTAGCGGGAAATGAGCAGTTCTTC	CASSEFELAGNEQFF
NA	TRBJ2-7	TRBV4-2	12	NA	TGTGCCAGCTGGGACGGAATTGACGAGCAGTACTTC	CASWDGIDEQYF
NA	TRBJ2-1	TRBV11-2	18	NA	TGTGCCAGCAGCCCCGACTACCGAGCGCTGGGAGTATACAATGAGCAGTTCTTC	CASSPDYRALGVYNEQFF
few	TRBJ1-2	TRBV27	13	TRBD1	TGTGCCAGCAGTGACAGGGGAGTGAGGGGCTACACCTTC	CASSDRGVRGYTF
NA	TRBJ2-4	TRBV11-3	14	NA	TGTGCCAGCAGCTCCGGTGGCATCCAAAACATTCAGTACTTC	CASSSGGIQNIQYF
few	TRBJ2-1	TRBV5-1	15	TRBD2	TGCGCCAGCAGCTTGAAGGTAGCGGGAGGGGATGAGCAGTTCTTC	CASSLKVAGGDEQFF
once	TRBJ2-7	TRBV5-8	12	TRBD1	TGTGCCGACCGGGACAGGGCCCTCGAGCAGTACTTC	CADRDRALEQYF
NA	TRBJ2-1	TRBV27	13	NA	TGTGCCAGCAGTTTAGCAAACAGCGGGGAGCAGTTCTTC	CASSLANSGEQFF
once	TRBJ2-1	TRBV7-9	15	NA	TGTGCCAGCAGCTACCAAGGGGACGGCTACAATGAGCAGTTCTTC	CASSYQGDGYNEQFF
NA	TRBJ1-5	TRBV7-9	19	TRBD1	TGTGCCAGCAGCTTTTCAACCGGGACAGGGCCTTATAGCAATCAGCCCCAGCATTTT	CASSFSTGTGPYSNQPQHF
NA	TRBJ2-7	TRBV9	14	TRBD2	TGTGCCAGCAGCGTAGGACTAGCGGGATACGAGCAGTACTTC	CASSVGLAGYEQYF
NA	TRBJ2-7	TRBV7-9	15	TRBD1	TGTGCCAGCAGTCAAACCGGGACAGGGGTCTACGAGCAGTACTTC	CASSQTGTGVYEQYF
NA	TRBJ2-2	TRBV7-3	12	NA	TGTGCCAGCAGCCCAGTCACCGGGGAGCTGTTTTTT	CASSPVTGELFF
NA	TRBJ2-7	TRBV7-9	12	NA	TGTGCCAACAGCTTAGGTGGCAACCACCAGTACTTC	CANSLGGNHQYF
NA	TRBJ2-7	TRBV28	16	TRBD1	TGTGCCAGCAGTTTAGGGGCCGGGACAGGGACCTACGAGCAGTACTTC	CASSLGAGTGTYEQYF
once	TRBJ2-7	TRBV2	14	NA	TGTGCCAGCAGTGATCGCAGGGAAGCCTACGAGCAGTACTTC	CASSDRREAYEQYF
NA	TRBJ2-7	TRBV11-2	14	NA	TGTGCCAGCAGCTTTGGATACGGAGCCTACGAGCAGTACTTC	CASSFGYGAYEQYF
few	TRBJ2-1	TRBV28	15	NA	TGTGCCAGCACCATCGGGTGGGCAGGCTACAATGAGCAGTTCTTC	CASTIGWAGYNEQFF
NA	TRBJ1-1	TRBV7-6	12	TRBD1	TGTGCCAGCAGCCTGACAGGGGCTGAAGCTTTCTTT	CASSLTGAEAFF
few	TRBJ2-7	TRBV7-9	15	TRBD1	TGTGCCAGCAGCGCCGAGGGACAGGGGATCTACGAGCAGTACTTC	CASSAEGQGIYEQYF
NA	TRBJ2-7	TRBV6-5	13	NA	TGTGCCAGCAGTTACTCCGCCTCCTACGAGCAGTACTTC	CASSYSASYEQYF
NA	TRBJ2-5	TRBV11-2	12	NA	TGTGCCAGCAGCTTATTAGGGGAGACCCAGTACTTC	CASSLLGETQYF
NA	TRBJ2-7	TRBV7-9	13	TRBD2	TGTGCCAGCGGCCAGGCGGGGGTCTACGAGCAGTACTTC	CASGQAGVYEQYF
few	TRBJ2-7	TRBV2	11	TRBD1	TGTGCCAGCGCGACAGGGAGCGAGCAGTACTTC	CASATGSEQYF
NA	TRBJ2-3	TRBV6-5	16	TRBD2	TGTGCCAGCAGTTACTCGAGGGAGGGTCCTACAGATACGCAGTATTTT	CASSYSREGPTDTQYF
NA	TRBJ2-1	TRBV28	14	NA	TGTGCCAGCAGTTTGTTAGGGAGTATCAATGAGCAGTTCTTC	CASSLLGSINEQFF
NA	TRBJ2-1	TRBV29-1	19	TRBD2	TGCAGCGTTAACGGACTAGCGGGAGGGCCTCAAAGCTCCTACAATGAGCAGTTCTTC	CSVNGLAGGPQSSYNEQFF